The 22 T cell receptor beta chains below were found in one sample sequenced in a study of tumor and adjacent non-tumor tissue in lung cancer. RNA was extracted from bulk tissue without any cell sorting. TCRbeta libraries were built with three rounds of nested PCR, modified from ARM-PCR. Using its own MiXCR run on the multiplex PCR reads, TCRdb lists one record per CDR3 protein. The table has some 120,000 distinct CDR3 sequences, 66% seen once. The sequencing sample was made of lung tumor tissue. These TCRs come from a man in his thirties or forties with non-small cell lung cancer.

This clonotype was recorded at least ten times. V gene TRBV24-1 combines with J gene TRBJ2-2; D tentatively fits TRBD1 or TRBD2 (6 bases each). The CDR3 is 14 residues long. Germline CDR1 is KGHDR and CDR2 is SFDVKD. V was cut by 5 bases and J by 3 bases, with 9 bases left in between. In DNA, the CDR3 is TGTGCCACCAGTGGGGGGGCGGACACCGGGGAGCTGTTTTTT. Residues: CATSGGADTGELFF.

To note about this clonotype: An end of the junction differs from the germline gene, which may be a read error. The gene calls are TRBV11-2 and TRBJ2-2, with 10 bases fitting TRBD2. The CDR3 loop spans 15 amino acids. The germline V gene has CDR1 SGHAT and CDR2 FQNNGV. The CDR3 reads CSSSLVGLAGVKPFF. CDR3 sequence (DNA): TGTTCCAGCAGCTTAGTGGGGCTAGCGGGAGTAAAGCCGTTTTTT. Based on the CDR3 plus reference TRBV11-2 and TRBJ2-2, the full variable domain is EAGVAQSPRYKIIEKRQSVAFWCNPISGHATLYWYQQILGQGPKLLIQFQNNGVVDDSQLPKDRFSAERLKGVDSTLKIQPAKLEDSAVYLCSSSLVGLAGVKPFFGEGSRLTVL.

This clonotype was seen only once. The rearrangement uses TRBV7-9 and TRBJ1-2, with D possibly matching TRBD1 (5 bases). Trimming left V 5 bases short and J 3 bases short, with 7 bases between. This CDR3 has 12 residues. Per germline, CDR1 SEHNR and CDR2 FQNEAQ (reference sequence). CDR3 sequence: CASSGGDYGYTF. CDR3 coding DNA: TGTGCCAGCAGCGGGGGGGACTATGGCTACACCTTC.

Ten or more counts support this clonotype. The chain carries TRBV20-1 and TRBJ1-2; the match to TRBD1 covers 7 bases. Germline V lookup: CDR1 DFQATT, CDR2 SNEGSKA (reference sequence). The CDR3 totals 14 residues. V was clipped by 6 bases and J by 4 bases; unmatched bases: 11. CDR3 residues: CSAVGTVQGYGYTF. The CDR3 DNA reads TGCAGTGCCGTCGGGACAGTCCAAGGCTATGGCTACACCTTC.

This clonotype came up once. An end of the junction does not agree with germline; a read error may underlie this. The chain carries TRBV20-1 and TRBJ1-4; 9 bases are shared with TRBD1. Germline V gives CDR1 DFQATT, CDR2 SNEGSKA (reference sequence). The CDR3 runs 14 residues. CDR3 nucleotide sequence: TGCAGTGCTAGAGTCGGGACAGGGCGTGAAAAACTGCTTTTC. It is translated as CSARVGTGREKLLF.

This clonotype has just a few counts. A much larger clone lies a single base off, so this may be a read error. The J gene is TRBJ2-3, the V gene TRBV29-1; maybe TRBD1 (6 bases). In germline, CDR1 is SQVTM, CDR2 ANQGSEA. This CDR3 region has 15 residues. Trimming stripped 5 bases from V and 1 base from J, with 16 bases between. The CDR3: CSVCTGSGGTDTQYF. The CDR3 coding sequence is TGCAGCGTTTGTACCGGGTCAGGGGGCACAGATACGCAGTATTTT.

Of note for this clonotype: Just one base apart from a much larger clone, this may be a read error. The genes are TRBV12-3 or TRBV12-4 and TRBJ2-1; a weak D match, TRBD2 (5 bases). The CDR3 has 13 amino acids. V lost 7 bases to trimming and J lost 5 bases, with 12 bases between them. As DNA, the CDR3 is TGTGCCAGCAATTTGTCCGGGGACAATGAGCAGTTCTTC. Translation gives CASNLSGDNEQFF.

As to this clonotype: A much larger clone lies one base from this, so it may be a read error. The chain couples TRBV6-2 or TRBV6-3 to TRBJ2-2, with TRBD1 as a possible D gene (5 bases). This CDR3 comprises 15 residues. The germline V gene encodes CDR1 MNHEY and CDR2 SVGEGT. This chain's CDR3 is CANSYSGARTGELFF. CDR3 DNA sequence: TGTGCCAACAGTTACTCTGGGGCTAGGACCGGGGAGCTGTTTTTT.

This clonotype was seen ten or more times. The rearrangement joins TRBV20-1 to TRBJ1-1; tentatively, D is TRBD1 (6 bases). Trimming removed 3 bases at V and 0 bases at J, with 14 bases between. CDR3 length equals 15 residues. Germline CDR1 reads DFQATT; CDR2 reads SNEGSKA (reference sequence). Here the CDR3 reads CSARVWGALNTEAFF. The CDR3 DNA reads TGCAGTGCTAGGGTTTGGGGGGCACTGAACACTGAAGCTTTCTTT.

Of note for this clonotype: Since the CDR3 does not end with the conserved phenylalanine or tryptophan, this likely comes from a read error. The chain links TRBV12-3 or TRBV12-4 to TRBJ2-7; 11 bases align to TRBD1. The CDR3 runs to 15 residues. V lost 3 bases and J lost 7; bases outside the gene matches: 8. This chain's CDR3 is CASSFHGTGGEEQYL. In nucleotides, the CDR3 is TGTGCCAGCAGTTTCCATGGGACAGGGGGAGAAGAGCAGTACCTC.

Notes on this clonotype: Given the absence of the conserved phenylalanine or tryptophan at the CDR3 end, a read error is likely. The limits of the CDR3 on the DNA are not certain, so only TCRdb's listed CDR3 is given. CDR3 sequence reads: CASSSGTGGGSQPQRY. V gene TRBV10-2 combines with J gene TRBJ1-5; the table assigns TRBD1, which was not confirmed against the DNA. The CDR3 has 16 residues if both end residues are counted. Germline V gene lookup returns CDR1 WSHSY and CDR2 SAAADI.

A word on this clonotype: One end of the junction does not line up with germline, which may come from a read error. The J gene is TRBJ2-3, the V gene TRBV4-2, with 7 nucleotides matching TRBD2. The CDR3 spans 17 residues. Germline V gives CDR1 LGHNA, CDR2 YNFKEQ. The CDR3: CASSQDRQRGRTDAQYF. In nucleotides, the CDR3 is TGTGCCAGCAGCCAAGATAGACAGCGGGGCCGCACAGATGCGCAGTATTTT.

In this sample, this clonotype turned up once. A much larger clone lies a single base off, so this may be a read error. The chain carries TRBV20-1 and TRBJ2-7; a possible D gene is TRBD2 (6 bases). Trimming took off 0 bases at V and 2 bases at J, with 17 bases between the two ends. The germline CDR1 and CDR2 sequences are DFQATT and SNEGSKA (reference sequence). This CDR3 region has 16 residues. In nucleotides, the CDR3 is TGCAGTGCTAGAGATCCGGCGGGACGGACCGCCTACGAGCAGTACTTC. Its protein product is CSARDPAGRTAYEQYF.

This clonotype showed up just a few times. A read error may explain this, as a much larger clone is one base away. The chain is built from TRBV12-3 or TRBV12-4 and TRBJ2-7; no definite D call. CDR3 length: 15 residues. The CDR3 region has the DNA TGTGCCAGCAGTTTAGGGCGCCAGCGTGCCTACGTGCAGTACTTC. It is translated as CASSLGRQRAYVQYF.

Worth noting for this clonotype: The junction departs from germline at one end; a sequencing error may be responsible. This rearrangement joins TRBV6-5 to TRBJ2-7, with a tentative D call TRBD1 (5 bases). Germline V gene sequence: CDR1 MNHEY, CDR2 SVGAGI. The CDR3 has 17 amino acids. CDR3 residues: CASSLSKQVASSHEHYF. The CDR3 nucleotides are TGTGCCAGCAGTTTATCTAAACAGGTTGCGAGCTCCCACGAGCACTACTTC.

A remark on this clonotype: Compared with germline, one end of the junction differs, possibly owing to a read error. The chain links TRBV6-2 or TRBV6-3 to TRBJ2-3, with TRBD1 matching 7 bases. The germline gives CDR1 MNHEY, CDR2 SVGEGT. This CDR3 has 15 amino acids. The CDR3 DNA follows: TGTGTCAGCAGTTATGAGGGGGCGGCTTTGAATACACAGTATTTT. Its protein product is CVSSYEGAALNTQYF.

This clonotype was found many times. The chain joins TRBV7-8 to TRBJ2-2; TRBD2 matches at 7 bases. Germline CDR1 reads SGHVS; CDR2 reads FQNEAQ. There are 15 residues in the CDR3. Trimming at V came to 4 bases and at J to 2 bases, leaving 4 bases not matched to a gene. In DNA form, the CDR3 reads TGTGCCAGCAGCTCCCGGGACTACAACACCGGGGAGCTGTTTTTT. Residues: CASSSRDYNTGELFF.

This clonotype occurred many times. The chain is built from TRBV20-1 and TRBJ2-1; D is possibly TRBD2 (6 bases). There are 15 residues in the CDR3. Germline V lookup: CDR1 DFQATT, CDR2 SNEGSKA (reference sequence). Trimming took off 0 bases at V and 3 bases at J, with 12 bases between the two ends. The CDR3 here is CSAREPGLYYNEQFF. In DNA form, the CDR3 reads TGCAGTGCTAGAGAGCCCGGACTATACTACAATGAGCAGTTCTTC.

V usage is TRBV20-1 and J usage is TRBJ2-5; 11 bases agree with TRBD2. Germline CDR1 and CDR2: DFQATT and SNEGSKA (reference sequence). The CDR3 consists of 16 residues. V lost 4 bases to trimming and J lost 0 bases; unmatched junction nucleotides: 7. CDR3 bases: TGCAGTGCTACATCCAATAGCGGGAGGGACCAAGAGACCCAGTACTTC. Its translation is CSATSNSGRDQETQYF.

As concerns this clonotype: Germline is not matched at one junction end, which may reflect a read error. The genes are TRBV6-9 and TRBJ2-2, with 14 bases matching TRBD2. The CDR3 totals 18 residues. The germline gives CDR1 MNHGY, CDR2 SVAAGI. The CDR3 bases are TGTGCCAGCAGTTATCGCAGACTAGCGGGAGGGTATACCGAGGAGCTGTTTTTT. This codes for CASSYRRLAGGYTEELFF.

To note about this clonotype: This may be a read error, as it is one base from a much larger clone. The CDR3 sequence: CTSSYASGATSYEQYF. CDR3 nucleotides: TGTACCAGCAGTTACGCTAGCGGGGCCACCTCCTACGAGCAGTACTTC. The V and J genes are TRBV6-2 or TRBV6-3 and TRBJ2-7, with 9 bases that match TRBD2. Germline V gene sequence: CDR1 MNHEY, CDR2 SVGEGT. The CDR3 extends over 16 amino acids.

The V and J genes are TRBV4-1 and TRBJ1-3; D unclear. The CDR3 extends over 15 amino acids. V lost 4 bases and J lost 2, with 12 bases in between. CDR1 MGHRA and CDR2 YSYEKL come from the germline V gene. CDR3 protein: CASSRAPRTGNTIYF. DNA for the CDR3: TGCGCCAGCAGCCGAGCTCCCAGGACTGGAAACACCATATATTTT.